This TCR beta chain was profiled in a study of blood T cells in healthy people across ages. A second PCR, run for about 7 to 11 cycles, used a sample-barcoded 5' primer plus a J-beta primer mix. TCRdb fed the 5' RACE reads into MiXCR, producing one record per CDR3 protein. Here the sample spans approximately 1.5 million distinct CDR3 sequences, around 36% being singletons. Isolating PBMCs gave at least 6 million of these cells per sample. Germline CDR1 SGHTA, CDR2 FQGNSA. There are 19 residues in the CDR3. The V gene is TRBV7-2, the J gene TRBJ2-7, with 9 bases matching TRBD2. Judging by the DNA end, TRBJ2-5 fits better; the J call may be wrong. What was sequenced was blood. The receptor was isolated from a woman in her 30s in good health. The CDR3 coding sequence is TGTGCCAGCAGCAGTGTATTCACTTCGACGGCTAGCGGGGCGGAGACCCAGTACTTC. Its protein product is CASSSVFTSTASGAETQYF.